One sample yielded the 10 T cell receptor beta chains listed below, sequenced in a study of blood T cell repertoires in COVID-19. Clones were read by immunoSEQ multiplex PCR, and TCRdb kept only the in-frame ones, dropping some. The data show fewer than 350,000 clones, just over 85% seen once. Sequencing was carried out using PBMCs or T cells enriched from blood (not recorded which). The origin of the receptors is a middle-aged woman with acute COVID-19.

The chain has TRBV27 and TRBJ2-5; D is perhaps TRBD2 (5 bases). V lost 10 bases and J lost 5, with 17 bases in between. Germline loops: CDR1 MNHEY, CDR2 SMNVEV (reference sequence). The CDR3 is made up of 13 amino acids. The CDR3 sequence is CANTDGENETQYF. In DNA form, the CDR3 reads TGTGCCAACACCGACGGGGAAAATGAGACCCAGTACTTC.

This clone occurred once. The J gene is TRBJ2-3, the V gene TRBV7-8, with TRBD2 identical over 16 bases. The CDR3 spans 19 residues. In germline, CDR1 is SGHVS, CDR2 FQNEAQ. Losses at the gene ends were 4 bases for V and 3 bases for J; bases not matched to a gene: 10. The CDR3 nucleotides read TGTGCCAGCAGCTCCCAGCCGGGACTAGCGGGAGGGTGGACAGATACGCAGTATTTT. Protein: CASSSQPGLAGGWTDTQYF.

CDR3 amino acids: CASSRGSTGGYTF. CDR3 DNA: TGTGCCAGCAGCCGAGGATCAACGGGGGGCTACACCTTC. The genes are TRBV7-9 and TRBJ1-2; no reliable D call. V lost 5 bases, J lost 8 bases, and 15 bases lay in between. The germline V gene encodes CDR1 SEHNR and CDR2 FQNEAQ (reference sequence). The CDR3 runs 13 residues. Variable domain in full (rest from reference TRBV7-9 and TRBJ1-2): DTGVSQNPRHKITKRGQNVTFRCDPISEHNRLYWYRQTLGQGPEFLTYFQNEAQLEKSRLLSDRFSAERPKGSFSTLEIQRTEQGDSAMYLCASSRGSTGGYTFGSGTRLTVV.

The chain has TRBV6-5 and TRBJ1-3; D may be TRBD1 (5 bases). Germline CDR1 and CDR2: MNHEY and SVGAGI. V was clipped by 2 bases and J by 4 bases, with 12 bases between them. The length of the CDR3 is 15 residues. CDR3 bases: TGTGCCAGCAGTTACCGTTCGGGGGGAGGAAACACCATATATTTT. Translating gives CASSYRSGGGNTIYF.

This clone was detected a few times. The chain carries TRBV6-5 and TRBJ1-5; D call uncertain. This CDR3 contains 15 residues. Trimming left V 2 bases short and J 1 base short, with 9 bases between. CDR1 is MNHEY and CDR2 is SVGAGI in the germline V gene. The CDR3 sequence: CASSYSQASNQPQHF. DNA of the CDR3: TGTGCCAGCAGTTACAGCCAGGCCAGCAATCAGCCCCAGCATTTT.

The chain is built from TRBV28 and TRBJ2-3; the D is unclear. The CDR3 runs to 16 residues. The V end lost 6 bases, the J end lost 0 bases, and 16 bases lay between the germline ends. The germline V gene encodes CDR1 MDHEN and CDR2 SYDVKM. CDR3 sequence reads: CASRRLAAASTDTQYF. Written as DNA, the CDR3 is TGTGCCAGCAGACGCTTAGCCGCTGCTAGCACAGATACGCAGTATTTT.

The chain couples TRBV19 to TRBJ1-1, with 7 nucleotides matching TRBD1. The CDR3 consists of 16 residues. CDR1 is LNHDA, CDR2 SQIVND, per germline (reference sequence). V lost 6 bases to trimming and J lost 4 bases; unmatched junction nucleotides: 14. The CDR3 is CASRLHRKPGGTEAFF. The CDR3 DNA reads TGTGCCAGTAGACTACACCGAAAACCAGGGGGCACTGAAGCTTTCTTT.

The chain has TRBV15 and TRBJ2-7, with no clear D. The V end was cut by 0 bases, the J end by 6 bases, with 6 bases between. The CDR3 runs 12 residues. The germline V gene encodes CDR1 LNHNV and CDR2 YYDKDF (reference sequence). This CDR3 is CATSRDSIEQYF. For the CDR3, the DNA is TGTGCCACCAGCAGAGATTCCATCGAGCAGTACTTC. Based on the CDR3 plus reference TRBV15 and TRBJ2-7, the full variable domain is DAMVIQNPRYQVTQFGKPVTLSCSQTLNHNVMYWYQQKSSQAPKLLFHYYDKDFNNEADTPDNFQSRRPNTSFCFLDIRSPGLGDTAMYLCATSRDSIEQYFGPGTRLTVT.

The chain couples TRBV5-1 to TRBJ2-7, with 9 bases matching TRBD1. In germline, CDR1 is SGHRS, CDR2 YFSETQ. The CDR3 loop spans 15 amino acids. Trimming at V came to 4 bases and at J to 2 bases, leaving 7 bases not matched to a gene. CDR3 nucleotides: TGCGCCAGCAGCCGCGGACAGGGGATGACCTACGAGCAGTACTTC. This gives the protein CASSRGQGMTYEQYF.

The chain links TRBV19 to TRBJ1-3; TRBD1 matches 7 bases. This CDR3 spans 14 amino acids. Trimming removed 3 bases from V and 4 bases from J; junction bases left unmatched: 3. Germline-derived CDR1 and CDR2 are LNHDA and SQIVND (reference sequence). The DNA for the CDR3 is TGTGCCAGTAGTATTGACAGGGTCGGAAACACCATATATTTT. Translating it yields CASSIDRVGNTIYF.